The entry below gives a single T cell receptor beta chain sequence along with its context. Its antigen target is currently unknown. Base-call qualities are not available, and no considerably larger clone is one nucleotide away. After removal of 6 bases from V and 8 bases from J, the junction retains 6 bases not matched to a gene. For CDR1 and CDR2, the germline V gene (reference sequence) lists MNHEY and SMNVEV. The CDR3 runs 12 amino acids, cysteine and phenylalanine included. Of all the DNA, just the CDR3 is kept, 36 bases in frame from base 1. The sample belongs to a study of OX40 agonist ivuxolimab in advanced cancers. About the full investigation: Ivuxolimab, which targeted the costimulatory receptor OX40 (CD134), was an agonistic, fully human IgG2 monoclonal antibody. Intravenous ivuxolimab was administered to patients every 2 weeks at six dose levels: 0.01, 0.1, 0.3, 1.5, 3 and 10 mg/kg. Of the 50 or so patients in dose escalation, approximately 20 had hepatocellular carcinoma, about 15 had melanoma, 9 had renal cell carcinoma and 9 had head and neck cancer. A male proportion of roughly 80% and a mean age of approximately 61 years, ranging from about 20 to 79, were recorded for the dose-escalation cohort. Patients were allowed to have had prior anti-PD-1, anti-PD-L1 or anti-CTLA-4 therapy, and around 43% of the dose-escalation patients had been treated with checkpoint inhibitors. Three dose-escalation patients achieved partial responses, one with hepatocellular carcinoma and two with cutaneous melanoma. Peripheral TCRbeta sequencing aimed to test whether ivuxolimab altered TCR sequence diversity and caused clonal T-cell expansion. The paper reports the monotherapy dose-escalation portion (N = 52 patients) of the phase I ivuxolimab trial. What the authors observed across the whole study: Partial responders in the 0.1-3.0 mg/kg groups had among the lowest normalized peripheral clonal expansion, especially among CD8+ T cells. After ivuxolimab, expanded clones were on average more numerous among CD8+ T cells than among CD4+ T cells. Low levels of normalized T-cell clonal expansion were also seen in some patients who did not respond. The antigen specificity of the clonally expanded peripheral T cells was not determined. At doses of 0.1 to 3.0 mg/kg, clonal expansion of both CD4+ and CD8+ blood T cells was observed from baseline to week 6.

Patients with autoimmune disease history or receiving systemic immunosuppression were excluded from the trial. Peripheral blood for TCR sequencing was drawn from every dose cohort at baseline, at cycle 4 day 1 and at cycle 7 day 1. Samples were obtained from an open-label, multicenter, first-in-human phase I dose-escalation trial of ivuxolimab. Adults with locally advanced or metastatic melanoma, renal cell, hepatocellular, or head and neck squamous cell carcinoma were enrolled in the trial. Before TCR sequencing, CD4+ and CD8+ T cells were separately sorted from peripheral blood. Genomic DNA was extracted from sorted cells for sequencing of the TCRbeta CDR3 region. TCRbeta CDR3 regions were sequenced using the immunoSEQ Assay. The source is immuneACCESS, and TCRdb retained only in-frame sequences with V and J called. Part of the clones is not carried over; for the studies checked, unresolved V genes explain less than half of this, and the remainder is unexplained. The sample table records roughly 53,000 clones; roughly 90% of these occur just once. The top ten clones comprise roughly 4.5% of the sample.

Sequenced material: CD4+ or CD8+ T cells sorted from blood, taken in a trial of the OX40 agonist ivuxolimab. The rearranged segments are TRBV27 and TRBJ1-2, and 7 bases in between align with TRBD1. The clonotype was recovered from an adult with an advanced solid tumor such as melanoma, head and neck, liver or kidney cancer. This receptor has the CDR3 CASRRQGWGYTF. The base sequence is TGTGCCAGCAGGCGACAGGGATGGGGCTACACCTTC.